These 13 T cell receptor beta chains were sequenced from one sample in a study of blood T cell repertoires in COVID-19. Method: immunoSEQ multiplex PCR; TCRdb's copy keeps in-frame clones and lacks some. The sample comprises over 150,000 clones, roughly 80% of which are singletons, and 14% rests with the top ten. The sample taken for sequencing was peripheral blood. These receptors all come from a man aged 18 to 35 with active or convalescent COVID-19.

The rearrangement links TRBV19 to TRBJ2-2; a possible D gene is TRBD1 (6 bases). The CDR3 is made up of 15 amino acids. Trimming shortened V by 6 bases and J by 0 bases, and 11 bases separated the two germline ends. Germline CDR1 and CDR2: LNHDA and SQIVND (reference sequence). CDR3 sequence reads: CASRWGLANTGELFF. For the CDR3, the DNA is TGTGCCAGTAGATGGGGGCTAGCGAACACCGGGGAGCTGTTTTTT.

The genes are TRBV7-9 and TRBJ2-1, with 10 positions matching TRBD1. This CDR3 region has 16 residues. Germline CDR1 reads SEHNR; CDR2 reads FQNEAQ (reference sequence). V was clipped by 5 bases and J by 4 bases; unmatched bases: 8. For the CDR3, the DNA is TGTGCCAGCAGCCGACAGGGGGCGGCTTTATACAATGAGCAGTTCTTC. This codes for CASSRQGAALYNEQFF.

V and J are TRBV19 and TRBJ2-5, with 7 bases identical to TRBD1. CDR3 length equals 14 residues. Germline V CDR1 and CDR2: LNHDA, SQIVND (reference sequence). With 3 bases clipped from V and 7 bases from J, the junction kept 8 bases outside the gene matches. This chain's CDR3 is CASSMSGAGGTQYF. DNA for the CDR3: TGTGCCAGTAGTATGTCAGGGGCAGGGGGGACCCAGTACTTC.

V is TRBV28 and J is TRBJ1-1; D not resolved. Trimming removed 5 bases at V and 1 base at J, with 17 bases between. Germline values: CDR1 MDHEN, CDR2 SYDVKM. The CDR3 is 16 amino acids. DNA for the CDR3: TGTGCCAGCAGTCCATCACTAGGACTGACGAACACTGAAGCTTTCTTT. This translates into CASSPSLGLTNTEAFF.

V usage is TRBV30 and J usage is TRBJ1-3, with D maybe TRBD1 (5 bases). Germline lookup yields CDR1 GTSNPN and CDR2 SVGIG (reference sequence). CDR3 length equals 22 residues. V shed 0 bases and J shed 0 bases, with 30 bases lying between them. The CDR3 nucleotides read TGTGCCTGGAGTGTAAGTCTTCTTTTGGCAGGGAATCCTCATAGCTCTGGAAACACCATATATTTT. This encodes CAWSVSLLLAGNPHSSGNTIYF.

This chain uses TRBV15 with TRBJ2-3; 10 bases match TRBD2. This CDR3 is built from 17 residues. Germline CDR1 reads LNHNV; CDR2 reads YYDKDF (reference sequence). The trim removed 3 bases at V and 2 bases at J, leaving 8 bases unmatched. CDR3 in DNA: TGTGCCACCAGCAGGCTGTGGACTAGCGGAAACACAGATACGCAGTATTTT. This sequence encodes CATSRLWTSGNTDTQYF.

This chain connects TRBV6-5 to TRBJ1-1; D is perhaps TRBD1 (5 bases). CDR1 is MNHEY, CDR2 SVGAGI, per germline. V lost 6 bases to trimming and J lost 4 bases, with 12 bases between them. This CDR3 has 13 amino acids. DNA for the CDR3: TGTGCCAGCAGCCCACCAGGGCCCACTGAAGCTTTCTTT. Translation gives CASSPPGPTEAFF.

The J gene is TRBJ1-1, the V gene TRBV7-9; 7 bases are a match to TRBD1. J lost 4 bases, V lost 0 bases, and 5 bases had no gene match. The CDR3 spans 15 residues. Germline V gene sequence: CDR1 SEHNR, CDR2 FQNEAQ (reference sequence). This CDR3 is CASSLARGQSTEAFF. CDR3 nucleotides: TGTGCCAGCAGCTTAGCTAGGGGGCAGAGCACTGAAGCTTTCTTT.

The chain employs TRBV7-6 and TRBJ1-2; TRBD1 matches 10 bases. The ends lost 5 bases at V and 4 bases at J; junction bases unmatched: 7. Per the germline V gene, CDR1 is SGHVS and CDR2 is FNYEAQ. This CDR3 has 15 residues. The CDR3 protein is CASSPGQGGGYGYTF. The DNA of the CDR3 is TGTGCCAGCAGCCCTGGACAGGGGGGTGGCTATGGCTACACCTTC. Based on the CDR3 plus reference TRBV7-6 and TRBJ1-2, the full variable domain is GAGVSQSPRYKVTKRGQDVALRCDPISGHVSLYWYRQALGQGPEFLTYFNYEAQQDKSGLPNDRFSAERPEGSISTLTIQRTEQRDSAMYRCASSPGQGGGYGYTFGSGTRLTVV.

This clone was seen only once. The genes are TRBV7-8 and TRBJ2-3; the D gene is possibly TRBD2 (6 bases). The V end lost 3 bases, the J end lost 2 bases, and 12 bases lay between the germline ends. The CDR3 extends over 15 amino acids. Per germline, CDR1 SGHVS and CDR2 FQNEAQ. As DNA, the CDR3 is TGTGCCAGCAGCTTTTACGGGAGTGTCACAGATACGCAGTATTTT. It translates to CASSFYGSVTDTQYF.

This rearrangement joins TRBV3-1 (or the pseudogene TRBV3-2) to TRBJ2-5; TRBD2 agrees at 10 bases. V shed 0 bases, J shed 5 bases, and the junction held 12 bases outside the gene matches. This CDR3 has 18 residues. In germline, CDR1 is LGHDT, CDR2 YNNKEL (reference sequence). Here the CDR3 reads CASSQDQLAGRVGETQYF. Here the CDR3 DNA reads TGTGCCAGCAGCCAAGATCAACTAGCGGGACGGGTCGGGGAGACCCAGTACTTC.

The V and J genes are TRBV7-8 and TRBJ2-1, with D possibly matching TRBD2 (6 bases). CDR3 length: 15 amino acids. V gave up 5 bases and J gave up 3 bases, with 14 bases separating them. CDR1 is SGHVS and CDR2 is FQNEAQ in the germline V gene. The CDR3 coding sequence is TGTGCCAGCAGCCGAAGGCGGGGCGACTACAATGAGCAGTTCTTC. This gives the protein CASSRRRGDYNEQFF. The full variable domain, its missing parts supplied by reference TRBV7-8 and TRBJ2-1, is GAGVSQSPRYKVAKRGQDVALRCDPISGHVSLFWYQQALGQGPEFLTYFQNEAQLDKSGLPSDRFFAERPEGSVSTLKIQRTQQEDSAVYLCASSRRRGDYNEQFFGPGTRLTVL.

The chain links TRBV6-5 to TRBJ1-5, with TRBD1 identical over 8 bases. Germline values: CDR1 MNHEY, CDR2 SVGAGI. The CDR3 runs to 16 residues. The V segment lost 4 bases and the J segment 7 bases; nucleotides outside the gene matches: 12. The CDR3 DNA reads TGTGCCAGCAGTTCCGCGACAGGGGAGGACGGACAGCCCCAGCATTTT. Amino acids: CASSSATGEDGQPQHF.